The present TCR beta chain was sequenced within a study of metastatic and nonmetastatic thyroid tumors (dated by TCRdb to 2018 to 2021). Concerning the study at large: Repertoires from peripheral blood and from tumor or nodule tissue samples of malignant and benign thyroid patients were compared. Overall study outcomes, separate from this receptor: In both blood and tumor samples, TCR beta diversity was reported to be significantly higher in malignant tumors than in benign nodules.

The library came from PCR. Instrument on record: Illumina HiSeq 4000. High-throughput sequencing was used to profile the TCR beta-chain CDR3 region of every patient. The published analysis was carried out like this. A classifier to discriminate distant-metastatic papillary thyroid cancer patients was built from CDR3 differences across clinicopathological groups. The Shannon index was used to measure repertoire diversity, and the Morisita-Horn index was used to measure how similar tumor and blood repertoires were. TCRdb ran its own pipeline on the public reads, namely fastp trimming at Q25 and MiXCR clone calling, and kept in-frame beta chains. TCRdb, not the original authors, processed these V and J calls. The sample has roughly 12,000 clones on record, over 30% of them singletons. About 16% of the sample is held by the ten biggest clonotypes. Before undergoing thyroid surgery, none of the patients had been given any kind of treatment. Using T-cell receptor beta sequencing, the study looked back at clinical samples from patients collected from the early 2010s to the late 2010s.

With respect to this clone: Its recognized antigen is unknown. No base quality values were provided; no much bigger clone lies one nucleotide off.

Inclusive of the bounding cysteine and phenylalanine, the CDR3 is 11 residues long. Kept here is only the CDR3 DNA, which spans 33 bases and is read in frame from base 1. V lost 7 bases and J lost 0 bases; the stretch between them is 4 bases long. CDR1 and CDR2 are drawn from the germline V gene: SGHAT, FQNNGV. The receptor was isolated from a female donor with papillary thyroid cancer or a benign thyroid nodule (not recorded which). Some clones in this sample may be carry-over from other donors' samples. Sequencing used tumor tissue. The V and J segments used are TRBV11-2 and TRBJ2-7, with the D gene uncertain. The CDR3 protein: CASTNSYEQYF. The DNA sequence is TGTGCCAGCACCAACTCCTACGAGCAGTACTTC.